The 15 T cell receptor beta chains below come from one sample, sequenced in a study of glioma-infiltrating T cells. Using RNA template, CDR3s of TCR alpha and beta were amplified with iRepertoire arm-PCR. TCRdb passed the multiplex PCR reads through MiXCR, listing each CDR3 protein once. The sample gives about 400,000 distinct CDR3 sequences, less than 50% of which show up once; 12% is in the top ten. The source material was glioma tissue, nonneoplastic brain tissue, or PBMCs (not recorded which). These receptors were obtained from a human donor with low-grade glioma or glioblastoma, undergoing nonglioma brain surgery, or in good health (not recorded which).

The CDR3 protein is CASSLSTRNNEQYF. DNA of the CDR3: TGTGCCAGCAGCCTGTCGACTCGGAACAATGAGCAGTACTTC. The chain joins TRBV7-2 to TRBJ2-7; D gene ambiguous. V lost 5 bases, J lost 7 bases, and 18 bases lay in between. CDR1 and CDR2 (germline): SGHTA, FQGNSA. This CDR3 spans 14 amino acids.

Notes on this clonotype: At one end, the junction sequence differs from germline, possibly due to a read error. The CDR3 nucleotides are TGCGCCAGCAGCCTAGAGGGCCTCGGATATGGCTACACCTTC. Translation gives CASSLEGLGYGYTF. The J gene is TRBJ1-2, the V gene TRBV7-2, with no clear D. Germline assignment: CDR1 SGHTA and CDR2 FQGNSA. This CDR3 contains 14 residues.

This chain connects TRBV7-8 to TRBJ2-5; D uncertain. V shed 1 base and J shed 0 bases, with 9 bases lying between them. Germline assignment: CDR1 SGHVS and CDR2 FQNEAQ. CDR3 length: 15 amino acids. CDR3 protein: CASSLERLYQETQYF. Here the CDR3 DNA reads TGTGCCAGCAGCTTAGAACGATTATACCAAGAGACCCAGTACTTC.

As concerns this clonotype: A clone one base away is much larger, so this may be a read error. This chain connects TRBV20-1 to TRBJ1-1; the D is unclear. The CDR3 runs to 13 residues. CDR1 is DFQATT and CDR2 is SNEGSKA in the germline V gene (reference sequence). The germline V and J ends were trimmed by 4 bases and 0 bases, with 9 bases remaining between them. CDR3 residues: CSANDGMNTEAFF. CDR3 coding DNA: TGCAGTGCTAACGACGGAATGAACACTGAAGCTTTCTTT.

For the CDR3, the DNA is TGTGCCAGCAGTCTAGCAGCGGGAGGGCCCAATGAGCAGTTCTTC. It translates to CASSLAAGGPNEQFF. This chain links TRBV27 with TRBJ2-1, with TRBD2 matching over 10 bases. V shed 5 bases and J 6 bases; nucleotides not matched to a gene: 7. Germline V CDR1 and CDR2: MNHEY, SMNVEV (reference sequence). This CDR3 contains 15 residues.

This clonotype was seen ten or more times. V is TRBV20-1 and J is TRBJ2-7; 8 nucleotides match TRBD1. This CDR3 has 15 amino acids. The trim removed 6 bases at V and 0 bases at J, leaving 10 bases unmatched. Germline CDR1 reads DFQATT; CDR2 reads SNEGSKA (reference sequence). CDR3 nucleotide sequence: TGCAGTGCAGATCGGACAGGGAAGGGCTCCTACGAGCAGTACTTC. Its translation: CSADRTGKGSYEQYF.

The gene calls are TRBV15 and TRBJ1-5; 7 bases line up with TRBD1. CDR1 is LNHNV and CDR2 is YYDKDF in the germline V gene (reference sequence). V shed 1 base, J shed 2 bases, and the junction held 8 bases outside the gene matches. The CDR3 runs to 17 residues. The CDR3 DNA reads TGTGCCACCAGCAGAGGAAAGGGGGCGTTTGGCAATCAGCCCCAGCATTTT. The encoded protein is CATSRGKGAFGNQPQHF.

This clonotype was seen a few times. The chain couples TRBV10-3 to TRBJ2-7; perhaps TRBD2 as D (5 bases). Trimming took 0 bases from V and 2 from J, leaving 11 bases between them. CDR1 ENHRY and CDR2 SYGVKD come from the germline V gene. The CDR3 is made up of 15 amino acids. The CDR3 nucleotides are TGTGCCATCAGTGAGTCAATAGACGGGACCTACGAGCAGTACTTC. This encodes CAISESIDGTYEQYF.

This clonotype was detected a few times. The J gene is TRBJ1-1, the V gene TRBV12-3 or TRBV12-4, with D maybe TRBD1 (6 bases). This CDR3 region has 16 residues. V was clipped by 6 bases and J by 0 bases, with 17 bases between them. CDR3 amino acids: CASSPPNRAMNTEAFF. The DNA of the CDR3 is TGTGCCAGCAGCCCACCCAACAGGGCCATGAACACTGAAGCTTTCTTT.

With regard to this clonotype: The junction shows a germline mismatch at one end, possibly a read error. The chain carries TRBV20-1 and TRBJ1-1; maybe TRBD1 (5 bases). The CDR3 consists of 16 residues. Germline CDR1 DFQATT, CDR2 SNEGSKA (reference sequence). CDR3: CSVSSGDRGVNTEALF. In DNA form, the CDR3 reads TGCAGTGTTAGTTCTGGGGACCGCGGGGTGAACACTGAAGCTCTCTTT.

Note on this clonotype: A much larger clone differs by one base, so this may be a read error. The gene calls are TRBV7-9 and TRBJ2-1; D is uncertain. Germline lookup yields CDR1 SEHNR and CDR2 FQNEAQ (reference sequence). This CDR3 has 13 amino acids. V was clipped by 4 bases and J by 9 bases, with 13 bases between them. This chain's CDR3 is CASSSTLSIEQFF. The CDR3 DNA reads TGTGCCAGCAGCTCAACTCTGTCGATTGAGCAGTTCTTC.

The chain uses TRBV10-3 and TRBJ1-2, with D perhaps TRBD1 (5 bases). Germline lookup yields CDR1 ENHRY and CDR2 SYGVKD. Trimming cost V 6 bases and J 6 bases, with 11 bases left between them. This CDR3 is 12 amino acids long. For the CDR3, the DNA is TGTGCCATCAGGGGACTGAGTCATGGCTACACCTTC. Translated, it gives CAIRGLSHGYTF.

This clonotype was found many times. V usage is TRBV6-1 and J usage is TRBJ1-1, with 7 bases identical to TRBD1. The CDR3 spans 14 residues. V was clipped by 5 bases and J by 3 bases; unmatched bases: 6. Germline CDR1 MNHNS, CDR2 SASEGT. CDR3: CASSWGQTDTEAFF. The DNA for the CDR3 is TGTGCCAGCAGTTGGGGACAGACAGACACTGAAGCTTTCTTT.

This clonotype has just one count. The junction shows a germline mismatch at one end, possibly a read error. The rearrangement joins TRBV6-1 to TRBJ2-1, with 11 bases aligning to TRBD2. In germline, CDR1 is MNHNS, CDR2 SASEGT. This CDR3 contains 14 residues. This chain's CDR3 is CASAGTSGYNEQSF. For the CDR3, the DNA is TGTGCCAGCGCAGGGACTAGCGGATACAATGAGCAGTCCTTC.

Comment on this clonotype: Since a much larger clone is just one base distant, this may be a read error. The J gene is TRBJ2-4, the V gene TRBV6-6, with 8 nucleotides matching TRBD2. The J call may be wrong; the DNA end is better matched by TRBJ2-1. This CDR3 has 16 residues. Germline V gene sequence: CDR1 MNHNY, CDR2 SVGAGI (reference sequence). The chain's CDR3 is CASSSGSGRAKNIQFF. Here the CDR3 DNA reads TGTGCCAGCAGCTCAGGGAGCGGGAGAGCCAAAAACATTCAGTTCTTC.